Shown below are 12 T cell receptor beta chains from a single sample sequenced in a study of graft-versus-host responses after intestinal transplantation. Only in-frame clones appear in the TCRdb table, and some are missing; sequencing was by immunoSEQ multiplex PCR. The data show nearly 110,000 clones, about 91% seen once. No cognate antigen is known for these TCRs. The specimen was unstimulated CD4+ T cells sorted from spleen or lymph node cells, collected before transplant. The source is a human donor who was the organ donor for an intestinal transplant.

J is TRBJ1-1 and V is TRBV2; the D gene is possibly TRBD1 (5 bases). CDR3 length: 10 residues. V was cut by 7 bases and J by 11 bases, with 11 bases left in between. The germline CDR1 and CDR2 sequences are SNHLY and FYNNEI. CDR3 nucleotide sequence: TGTGCCAGCACAAAGGGGAGGGCTTTCTTT. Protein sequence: CASTKGRAFF.

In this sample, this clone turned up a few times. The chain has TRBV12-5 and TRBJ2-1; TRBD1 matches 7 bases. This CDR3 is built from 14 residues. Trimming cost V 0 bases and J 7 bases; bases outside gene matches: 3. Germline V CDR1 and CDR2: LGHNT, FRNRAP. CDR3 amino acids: CASGLVVRGNEQFF. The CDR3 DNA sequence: TGTGCTAGTGGTTTGGTAGTCAGGGGGAATGAGCAGTTCTTC.

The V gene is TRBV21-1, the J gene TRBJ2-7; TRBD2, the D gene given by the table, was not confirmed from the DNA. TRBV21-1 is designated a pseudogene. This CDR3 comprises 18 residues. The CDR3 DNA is TGTGCCAGCTCTAAGGTTGGTCCCGCCGGGGGGGTTTCCTACGAGCAGTACTTC. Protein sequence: CASSKVGPAGGVSYEQYF.

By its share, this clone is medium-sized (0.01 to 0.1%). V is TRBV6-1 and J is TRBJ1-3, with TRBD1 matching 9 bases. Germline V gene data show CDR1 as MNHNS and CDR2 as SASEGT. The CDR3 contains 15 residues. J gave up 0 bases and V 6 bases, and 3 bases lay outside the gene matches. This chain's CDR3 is CASRVDRGSGNTIYF. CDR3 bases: TGTGCCAGCAGGGTGGACAGGGGCTCTGGAAACACCATATATTTT.

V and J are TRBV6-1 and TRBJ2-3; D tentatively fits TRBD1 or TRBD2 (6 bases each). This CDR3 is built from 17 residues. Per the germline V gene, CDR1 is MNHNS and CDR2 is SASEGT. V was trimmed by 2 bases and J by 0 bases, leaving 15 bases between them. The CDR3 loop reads CASSEYPGAASTDTQYF. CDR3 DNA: TGTGCCAGCAGTGAATATCCGGGGGCCGCTAGCACAGATACGCAGTATTTT.

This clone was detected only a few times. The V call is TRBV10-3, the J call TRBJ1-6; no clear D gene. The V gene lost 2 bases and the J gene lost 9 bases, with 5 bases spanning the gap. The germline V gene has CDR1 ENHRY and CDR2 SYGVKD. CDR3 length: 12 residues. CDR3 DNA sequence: TGTGCCATCAGTGAGGGGATTTCACCCCTCCACTTT. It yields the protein CAISEGISPLHF.

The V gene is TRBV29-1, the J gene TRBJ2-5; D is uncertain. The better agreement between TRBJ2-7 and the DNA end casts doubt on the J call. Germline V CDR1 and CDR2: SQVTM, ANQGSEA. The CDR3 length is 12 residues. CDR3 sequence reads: CSALESSYEQYF. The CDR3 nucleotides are TGCAGCGCTCTGGAGAGCTCCTACGAGCAGTACTTC.

The DNA of the CDR3 is TGTGCCAGCAGCTTTACGGCCGCGGGGGGCCCACACGAGCAGTACTTC. Its protein is CASSFTAAGGPHEQYF. The rearrangement links TRBV7-2 to TRBJ2-7, with 8 nucleotides matching TRBD2. Germline CDR1 is SGHTA and CDR2 is FQGNSA. The CDR3 has 16 residues. V trimming: 3 bases; J trimming: 5 bases; junction bases outside the gene matches: 12.

The CDR3: CASSLLNSDKETQYF. In nucleotides, the CDR3 is TGTGCCAGCAGCTTACTGAATAGCGACAAAGAGACCCAGTACTTC. The chain employs TRBV7-9 and TRBJ2-5; D might be TRBD2 (5 bases). The ends were cut back, 2 bases at V and 3 bases at J, with 13 bases in the middle. In germline, CDR1 is SEHNR, CDR2 FQNEAQ (reference sequence). The CDR3 is 15 residues long. Looking up the rest from reference TRBV7-9 and TRBJ2-5 gives the full variable domain: DTGVSQNPRHKITKRGQNVTFRCDPISEHNRLYWYRQTLGQGPEFLTYFQNEAQLEKSRLLSDRFSAERPKGSFSTLEIQRTEQGDSAMYLCASSLLNSDKETQYFGPGTRLLVL.

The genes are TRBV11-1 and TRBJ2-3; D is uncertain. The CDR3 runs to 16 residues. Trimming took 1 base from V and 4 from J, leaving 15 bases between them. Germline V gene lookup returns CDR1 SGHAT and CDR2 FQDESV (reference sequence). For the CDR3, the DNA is TGTGCCAGCAGCTTAGGGCGAGACGGCTCGGCAGATACGCAGTATTTT. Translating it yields CASSLGRDGSADTQYF. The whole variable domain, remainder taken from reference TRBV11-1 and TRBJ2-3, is EAEVAQSPRYKITEKSQAVAFWCDPISGHATLYWYRQILGQGPELLVQFQDESVVDDSQLPKDRFSAERLKGVDSTLKIQPAELGDSAMYLCASSLGRDGSADTQYFGPGTRLTVL.

CDR3 residues: CASRSRGLVGGYTF. The DNA of the CDR3 is TGTGCCAGCAGAAGCAGGGGGCTAGTGGGTGGCTACACCTTC. The V and J genes are TRBV6-5 and TRBJ1-2; 8 bases map to TRBD1. The CDR3 consists of 14 residues. V lost 6 bases, J lost 7 bases, and 10 bases stayed unmatched. Germline CDR1 and CDR2: MNHEY and SVGAGI.

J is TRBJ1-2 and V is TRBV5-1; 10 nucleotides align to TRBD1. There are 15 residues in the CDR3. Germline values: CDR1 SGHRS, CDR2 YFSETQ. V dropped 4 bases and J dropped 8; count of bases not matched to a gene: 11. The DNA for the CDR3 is TGCGCCAGCAGCGTAGCCGGGACAGGGGACTTCGGCTACACCTTC. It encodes CASSVAGTGDFGYTF.